This T cell receptor (beta chain) was sequenced for a study of glioma-infiltrating T cells after dendritic cell vaccination. Background on the study: Dendritic cell vaccine was injected intradermally three times, biweekly.

Concerning this clone: The antigen remains unidentified.

General study results and limits: No direct clonality-survival link was found; a diverse polyclonal response may matter.

Described time point: after dendritic cell vaccination, including at tumor progression/relapse. Clones were read by immunoSEQ multiplex PCR, and TCRdb kept only the in-frame ones, dropping some. The sample holds 50,000 to 70,000 clones, roughly 80% seen once. In germline, CDR1 is KGHSH, CDR2 LQKENI. This CDR3 spans 15 amino acids. Trimming stripped 3 bases from V and 3 bases from J, with 14 bases between. This sequence originates from a human donor with glioblastoma. V usage is TRBV18 and J usage is TRBJ1-1; D call uncertain. Sequencing was performed on blood, taken after dendritic cell vaccination. CDR3 in DNA: TGTGCCAGCTCACCTATCCTCAACCGGGACACTGAAGCTTTCTTT. It encodes CASSPILNRDTEAFF.